Following are 2 T cell receptor beta chains from one sample sequenced in a study of T cells in localized non-small cell lung cancer. Assay: immunoSEQ multiplex PCR; the TCRdb copy retains only in-frame clones and omits some. The profile shows 25,000 to 35,000 clones, 90% of them singletons. The sample consisted of peripheral blood, taken before any cancer treatment. These receptors came from a woman aged 40-70 years with stage I lung adenocarcinoma.

The chain carries TRBV19 and TRBJ2-1; 10 bases fit TRBD2. The CDR3 extends over 11 amino acids. V lost 7 bases to trimming and J lost 14 bases; unmatched junction nucleotides: 5. Per the germline V gene, CDR1 is LNHDA and CDR2 is SQIVND (reference sequence). CDR3 DNA: TGTGCCAGTAAAGGGACTAGCGACAAGTTCTTC. Translating gives CASKGTSDKFF.

The rearrangement joins TRBV7-6 to TRBJ2-6, with D possibly matching TRBD2 (6 bases). The germline V gene has CDR1 SGHVS and CDR2 FNYEAQ. The CDR3 consists of 17 residues. The ends were cut back, 5 bases at V and 1 base at J, with 15 bases in the middle. This CDR3 reads CASSETTRSSGANVLTF. The CDR3 DNA reads as TGTGCCAGCAGCGAAACGACTAGATCGTCTGGGGCCAACGTCCTGACTTTC.